A single sample gave rise to the 20 T cell receptor beta chains below, sequenced in a study of cytomegalovirus exposure and HLA in healthy donors. It was with 60 Vbeta and 13 Jbeta primers that the PCR ran. The assay was immunoSEQ multiplex PCR, and TCRdb's table has in-frame clones only and misses some. Of roughly 140,000 clones in the sample, 80% to 90% were seen once. Material: PBMCs. The receptors shown here come from a woman in her forties in good health and CMV-seropositive.

The rearrangement uses TRBV27 and TRBJ1-5, with 8 bases that match TRBD1. The V segment lost 0 bases and the J segment 7 bases; nucleotides outside the gene matches: 5. The germline CDR1 and CDR2 sequences are MNHEY and SMNVEV (reference sequence). The CDR3 contains 15 residues. The CDR3 sequence is CASSLSGQGGQPQHF. The CDR3 DNA is TGTGCCAGCAGTTTATCCGGACAGGGTGGGCAGCCCCAGCATTTT.

The gene calls are TRBV19 and TRBJ2-7; D is possibly TRBD2 (6 bases). Germline values: CDR1 LNHDA, CDR2 SQIVND (reference sequence). V dropped 4 bases and J dropped 3 bases, with 10 bases sitting between them. The CDR3 loop spans 13 amino acids. Here the CDR3 reads CASSKAGNYEQYF. CDR3 nucleotide sequence: TGTGCCAGTAGTAAGGCGGGAAACTACGAGCAGTACTTC.

The chain combines TRBV6-6 with TRBJ1-2; the match to TRBD1 covers 8 bases. Looked up from germline, CDR1 is MNHNY and CDR2 is SVGAGI (reference sequence). J was trimmed by 3 bases and V by 6 bases; bases with no gene match: 3. The CDR3 length is 13 residues. This chain's CDR3 is CASSPTGDYGYTF. As DNA, the CDR3 is TGTGCCAGCAGCCCGACAGGGGACTATGGCTACACCTTC.

The rearrangement links TRBV5-5 to TRBJ2-2; 7 bases map to TRBD1. Germline CDR1 and CDR2: SGHKS and YYEKEE (reference sequence). V lost 4 bases and J lost 4; bases outside the gene matches: 7. The CDR3 totals 15 residues. CDR3: CASSLQGISTGELFF. In DNA form, the CDR3 reads TGTGCCAGCAGCCTACAGGGGATCAGCACCGGGGAGCTGTTTTTT.

This clone has only one observation. V usage is TRBV19 and J usage is TRBJ2-7; TRBD2 agrees at 7 bases. From germline, CDR1 is LNHDA and CDR2 SQIVND (reference sequence). V lost 6 bases and J lost 6; bases outside the gene matches: 5. The CDR3 covers 12 residues. CDR3 bases: TGTGCCAGTAGCCGGGGGGTCGGCGAGCAGTACTTC. Protein: CASSRGVGEQYF.

The chain couples TRBV19 to TRBJ1-5; D gene unclear. Looked up from germline, CDR1 is LNHDA and CDR2 is SQIVND (reference sequence). Deletions cut 7 bases from V and 3 bases from J, with 16 bases between. The CDR3 totals 15 residues. Here the CDR3 DNA reads TGTGCCAGTAAGGGCGGGCAGGCTCCCAATCAGCCCCAGCATTTT. It specifies CASKGGQAPNQPQHF. The full variable domain, its missing parts supplied by reference TRBV19 and TRBJ1-5, is DGGITQSPKYLFRKEGQNVTLSCEQNLNHDAMYWYRQDPGQGLRLIYYSQIVNDFQKGDIAEGYSVSREKKESFPLTVTSAQKNPTAFYLCASKGGQAPNQPQHFGDGTRLSIL.

The chain carries TRBV5-4 and TRBJ2-1, with 8 bases lining up with TRBD1. In germline, CDR1 is SGHNT, CDR2 YYREEE (reference sequence). The CDR3 consists of 15 residues. Trimming at V came to 4 bases and at J to 3 bases, leaving 6 bases not matched to a gene. DNA for the CDR3: TGTGCCAGCAGCGGACAGGGCGGGAACTACAATGAGCAGTTCTTC. Amino acids: CASSGQGGNYNEQFF.

V usage is TRBV7-2 and J usage is TRBJ2-5; TRBD2 matches at 8 bases. Germline V gene sequence: CDR1 SGHTA, CDR2 FQGNSA. The CDR3 spans 15 residues. V was clipped by 3 bases and J by 2 bases; unmatched bases: 5. The CDR3 DNA reads as TGTGCCAGCAGCTTGGGCGGGGGGCCACAAGAGACCCAGTACTTC. Its translation: CASSLGGGPQETQYF.

The J gene is TRBJ2-3, the V gene TRBV4-1; 8 bases fit TRBD2. CDR3 size: 16 residues. Germline V CDR1 and CDR2: MGHRA, YSYEKL. V dropped 0 bases and J dropped 4; count of bases not matched to a gene: 6. CDR3 region: CASSQDRGGPPDTQYF. The CDR3 DNA sequence: TGCGCCAGCAGCCAAGATCGGGGGGGCCCCCCAGATACGCAGTATTTT.

The gene calls are TRBV14 and TRBJ2-3, with D unresolved. The CDR3 totals 14 residues. V lost 1 base and J lost 1, with 6 bases in between. The germline V gene has CDR1 SGHDN and CDR2 FVKESK. The CDR3 loop is CASSQARRTDTQYF. As DNA, the CDR3 is TGTGCCAGCAGCCAAGCCAGGCGCACAGATACGCAGTATTTT.

The V gene is TRBV28, the J gene TRBJ2-1, with 7 bases aligning to TRBD2. The CDR3 is made up of 12 amino acids. Germline V gene data show CDR1 as MDHEN and CDR2 as SYDVKM. Germline trimming cut 5 bases from V and 13 bases from J; bases unmatched to any gene: 8. Here the CDR3 reads CASSTGTIRQFF. The CDR3 region has the DNA TGTGCCAGCAGTACCGGGACTATAAGACAGTTCTTC.

The rearrangement links TRBV6-5 to TRBJ2-7, with a possible D match to TRBD2 (6 bases). Looked up from germline, CDR1 is MNHEY and CDR2 is SVGAGI. Trimming stripped 0 bases from V and 4 bases from J, with 16 bases between. This CDR3 has 16 amino acids. CDR3 amino acids: CASSYSNPRGNYEQYF. The CDR3 DNA follows: TGTGCCAGCAGTTACTCGAATCCGCGCGGGAATTACGAGCAGTACTTC.

The V gene is TRBV9, the J gene TRBJ1-1, with 9 bases matching TRBD1. This CDR3 contains 14 residues. With 3 bases clipped from V and 4 bases from J, the junction kept 4 bases outside the gene matches. Germline CDR1 reads SGDLS; CDR2 reads YYNGEE. The CDR3 reads CASSEQGAGTEAFF. The CDR3 region has the DNA TGTGCCAGCAGCGAACAGGGGGCGGGCACTGAAGCTTTCTTT.

CDR3 coding DNA: TGTGCCAGTAATCATGACAGGATCAATCAGCCCCAGCATTTT. This sequence encodes CASNHDRINQPQHF. The chain recombines TRBV19 with TRBJ1-5, with D possibly matching TRBD1 (6 bases). The CDR3 spans 14 residues. Between the trimmed V and J ends, which lost 7 bases and 3 bases, there was a span of 13 bases. Germline assignment: CDR1 LNHDA and CDR2 SQIVND (reference sequence).

CDR3 amino acids: CASSQRTSGYEQYF. CDR3 DNA: TGTGCCAGCAGCCAAAGGACTAGCGGCTACGAGCAGTACTTC. This chain uses TRBV13 with TRBJ2-7, with TRBD2 matching over 10 bases. Unmatched junction bases numbered 4, after V lost 5 bases and J lost 3 bases. The CDR3 length is 14 residues. Germline CDR1 and CDR2: PRHDT and FYEKMQ (reference sequence).

J is TRBJ2-1 and V is TRBV7-3; 8 nucleotides agree with TRBD1. Looked up from germline, CDR1 is SGHTA and CDR2 is FQGTGA. Unmatched junction bases numbered 8, after V lost 5 bases and J lost 8 bases. The CDR3 is 14 residues long. CDR3 in amino acids: CASSPTGVRDEQFF. The DNA for the CDR3 is TGTGCCAGCAGCCCGACAGGGGTTCGGGATGAGCAGTTCTTC.

This chain joins TRBV4-3 and TRBJ2-3; 7 bases fit TRBD2. CDR3 length: 15 amino acids. Looked up from germline, CDR1 is LGHNA and CDR2 is YSLEER. V lost 3 bases to trimming and J lost 1 base; unmatched junction nucleotides: 4. The CDR3 nucleotides read TGCGCCAGCAGCCAGCTCCGGGGGGGCACAGATACGCAGTATTTT. Translated, it gives CASSQLRGGTDTQYF.

V and J are TRBV29-1 and TRBJ2-7, with TRBD1 matching 8 bases. With V trimmed by 1 base and J by 10 bases, 6 bases remained unmatched. The CDR3 spans 12 residues. Per the germline V gene, CDR1 is SQVTM and CDR2 is ANQGSEA. As DNA, the CDR3 is TGCAGCGTTGAAGCCCAGGGGGCCGTCCAGTACTTC. It specifies CSVEAQGAVQYF.

This chain uses TRBV6-1 with TRBJ2-5; TRBD2 might be the D (6 bases). The last part of the DNA fits TRBJ2-7 better; the J call may be wrong. Germline V gives CDR1 MNHNS, CDR2 SASEGT. This CDR3 has 12 residues. CDR3 in amino acids: CASMGGMYEQYF. The CDR3 DNA sequence: TGTGCCAGCATGGGAGGAATGTACGAGCAGTACTTC.

This clone showed up just once. V usage is TRBV11-2 and J usage is TRBJ1-4; a weak D match, TRBD1 (5 bases). V was clipped by 2 bases and J by 5 bases, with 9 bases between them. The CDR3 has 14 amino acids. CDR1 and CDR2 (germline): SGHAT, FQNNGV. This CDR3 reads CASSLNRLNEKLFF. CDR3 in DNA: TGTGCCAGCAGCTTAAACAGGTTGAATGAAAAACTGTTTTTT.